This TCR beta chain emerged from a study of CD8 T cells in ankylosing spondylitis. General study findings and limits: Disease-associated clonotypes exhibited CD8+ identity and were relatively infrequent in peripheral blood. Matched ankylosing spondylitis synovial fluid reportedly contained a significantly enriched population of disease-linked clones.

In its sample, this clonotype was seen many times. As yet, its antigen is unknown. The V end lost 1 base, the J end lost 0 bases, and 10 bases lay between the germline ends. The CDR3 totals 14 residues. Looked up from germline, CDR1 is DFQATT and CDR2 is SNEGSKA (reference sequence). In TCRdb, the 5' RACE reads were re-called with MiXCR into one record per CDR3 protein. This sample has fewer than 50,000 distinct CDR3 sequences, with approximately 10% found just once. The origin of this receptor is a male donor with ankylosing spondylitis or in good health (not recorded which). The chain couples TRBV20-1 to TRBJ2-7; a weak D match, TRBD2 (5 bases). The specimen was blood, either unsorted or a sorted T cell fraction (not recorded which). The CDR3 protein is CSARVRGVSYEQYF. For the CDR3, the DNA is TGCAGTGCTAGAGTTCGGGGTGTCTCCTACGAGCAGTACTTC.